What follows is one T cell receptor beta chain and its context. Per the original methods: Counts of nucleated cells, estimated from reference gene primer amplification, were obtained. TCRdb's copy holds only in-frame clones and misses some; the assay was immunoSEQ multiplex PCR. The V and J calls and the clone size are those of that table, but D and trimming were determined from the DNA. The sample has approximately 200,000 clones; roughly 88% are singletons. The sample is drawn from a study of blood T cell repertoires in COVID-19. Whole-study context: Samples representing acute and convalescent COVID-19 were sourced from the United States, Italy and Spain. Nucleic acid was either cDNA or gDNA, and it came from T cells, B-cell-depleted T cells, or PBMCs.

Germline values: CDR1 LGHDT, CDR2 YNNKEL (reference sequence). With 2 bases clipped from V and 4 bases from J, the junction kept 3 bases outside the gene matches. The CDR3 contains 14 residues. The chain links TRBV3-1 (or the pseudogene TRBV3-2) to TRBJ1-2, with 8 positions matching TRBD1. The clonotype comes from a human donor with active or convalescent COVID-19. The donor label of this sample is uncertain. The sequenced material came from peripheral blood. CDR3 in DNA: TGTGCCAGCAGCCAACCGACAGGGGTCTATGGCTACACCTTC. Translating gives CASSQPTGVYGYTF.